Below are 6 T cell receptor beta chains sequenced from a single sample in a study of blood T cells in healthy people across ages (dated by TCRdb to between 2014 and 2016). Library creation used 5' RACE. Sequencing was carried out with an Illumina HiSeq 2500. A second roughly 7 to 11 cycle PCR used a sample-barcoded 5' primer and a J-beta primer mix. TCRdb reprocessing: public reads trimmed at Q25 with fastp, clones called with MiXCR, in-frame beta chains kept. Rows are combined by CDR3 protein, so each entry shows the most common genes and DNA. The sample profile shows under 1,100,000 distinct CDR3 sequences; about 25% of them were found once. Jointly, the top ten make up approximately 0.75% of the sample. This same sample was also taken into another study, of T cells of mothers and their children.

Sequencing was performed on blood. Receptors originate from a girl aged 2-15 years in good health.

This clonotype came up a few times. The CDR3 carries no conserved terminal phenylalanine or tryptophan, so it likely arises from a read error. CDR3 residues: CASSPRIGGANEQFL. The CDR3 DNA follows: TGCGCCAGCAGTCCAAGGATTGGGGGGGCCAATGAGCAGTTCCTC. This rearrangement joins TRBV6-5 to TRBJ2-1, with D maybe TRBD2 (7 bases). This CDR3 is 15 amino acids long. The germline CDR1 and CDR2 sequences are MNHEY and SVGAGI.

This clonotype has just a few counts. The V and J genes are TRBV4-3 and TRBJ2-3; a weak D match, TRBD2 (5 bases). The CDR3 totals 14 residues. From germline, CDR1 is LGHNA and CDR2 YSLEER. Trimming took 0 bases from V and 3 from J, leaving 7 bases between them. As DNA, the CDR3 is TGCGCCAGCAGCCAAGATAGCGAGACAGATACGCAGTATTTT. Its protein product is CASSQDSETDTQYF.

The chain couples TRBV29-1 to TRBJ2-5; 15 nucleotides align to TRBD2. TRBJ2-1 matches the DNA end more closely, so the J call is doubtful. The CDR3 covers 17 residues. Germline V gene data show CDR1 as SQVTM and CDR2 as ANQGSEA. CDR3 protein: CSVEGGTSGRILNEQFF. DNA for the CDR3: TGCAGCGTTGAAGGAGGGACTAGCGGGAGGATTCTAAATGAGCAGTTCTTC.

As concerns this clonotype: A junction end diverges from the germline sequence, so it may reflect a read error. The chain joins TRBV5-1 to TRBJ2-5; 11 positions match TRBD2. The DNA end is a closer match to TRBJ2-1, so the J assignment may be wrong. Germline V lookup: CDR1 SGHRS, CDR2 YFSETQ. The CDR3 covers 11 residues. Here the CDR3 reads CTSRLAGEQFF. CDR3 DNA: TGCACCAGCCGACTAGCGGGAGAGCAGTTCTTC.

In DNA, the CDR3 is TGCAGTGCTAGAGACCCTAGCGGGGGGGCTCAGGATACGCAGTATTTT. It yields the protein CSARDPSGGAQDTQYF. The chain couples TRBV20-1 to TRBJ2-3; 12 nucleotides agree with TRBD2. The CDR3 sequence is 16 residues long. Looked up from germline, CDR1 is DFQATT and CDR2 is SNEGSKA (reference sequence). Trimming at V came to 0 bases and at J to 6 bases, leaving 7 bases not matched to a gene.

This clonotype was seen only a few times. The gene calls are TRBV27 and TRBJ1-2; a possible D gene is TRBD1 (5 bases). V shed 6 bases and J shed 4 bases, with 21 bases lying between them. Germline CDR1 MNHEY, CDR2 SMNVEV (reference sequence). The CDR3 has 16 amino acids. CDR3 nucleotides: TGTGCCAGCAGCGGGGGACTTCTTCAGTTGGGCTATGGCTACACCTTC. Translated: CASSGGLLQLGYGYTF.